The clone carrying this TCR beta chain was seen a single time. The sample belongs to a study of shared clonotypes between healthy human individuals. The authors distributed each subset's genomic DNA evenly over several immunoSEQ plates. Using immunoSEQ multiplex PCR, the repertoire was profiled, and TCRdb retains in-frame clones only, with some absent. The data show about 1.5 million clones, around 95% seen once. The V end lost 0 bases, the J end lost 3 bases, and 16 bases lay between the germline ends. CDR3 length: 16 residues. Per the germline V gene, CDR1 is GTSNPN and CDR2 is SVGIG (reference sequence).

Material for sequencing was naive CD4+ T cells sorted from blood. The sample's subset: CD45RA+ positively selected. The sequence was collected from a man between 25 and 39 years old in good health. The chain is built from TRBV30 and TRBJ2-3; tentative D call: TRBD2 (6 bases). For the CDR3, the DNA is TGTGCCTGGAGTGTAACTAGAGGAGGGGCTACAGATACGCAGTATTTT. Amino acid sequence: CAWSVTRGGATDTQYF. The full variable domain, with the rest looked up from reference TRBV30 and TRBJ2-3, is SQTIHQWPATLVQPVGSPLSLECTVEGTSNPNLYWYRQAAGRGLQLLFYSVGIGQISSEVPQNLSASRPQDRQFILSSKKLLLSDSGFYLCAWSVTRGGATDTQYFGPGTRLTVL.